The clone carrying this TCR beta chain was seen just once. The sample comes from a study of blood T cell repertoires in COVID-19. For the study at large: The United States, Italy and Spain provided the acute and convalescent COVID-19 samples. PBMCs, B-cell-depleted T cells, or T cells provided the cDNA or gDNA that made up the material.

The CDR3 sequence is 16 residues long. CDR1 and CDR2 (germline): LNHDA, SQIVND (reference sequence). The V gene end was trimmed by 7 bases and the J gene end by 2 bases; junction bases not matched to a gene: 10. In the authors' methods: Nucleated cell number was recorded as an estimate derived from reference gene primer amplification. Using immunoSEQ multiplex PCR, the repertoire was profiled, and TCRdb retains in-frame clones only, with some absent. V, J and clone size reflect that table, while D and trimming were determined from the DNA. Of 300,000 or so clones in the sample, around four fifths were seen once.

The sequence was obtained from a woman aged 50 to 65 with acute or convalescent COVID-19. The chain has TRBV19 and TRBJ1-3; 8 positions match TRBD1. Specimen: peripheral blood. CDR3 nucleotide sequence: TGTGCCAGTAAGCACTCCGGGACAGGTGCTGGAAACACCATATATTTT. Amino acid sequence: CASKHSGTGAGNTIYF.